Listed below are T cell receptor beta chains from one sample, sequenced in a study of early T cells in non-severe SARS-CoV-2 infection. TCRdb independently ran MiXCR on the 5' RACE reads; one entry per CDR3 protein. The table has approximately 75,000 distinct CDR3 sequences, approximately 4.5% seen once. This material consisted of whole blood, taken at baseline. Receptors were obtained from an adult who was a healthcare worker with PCR-confirmed SARS-CoV-2 infection or an uninfected control (not recorded which). The donor label of this sample is uncertain. CDR3s include the opening cysteine and the closing phenylalanine or tryptophan. The order of the fields is V gene, J gene, D gene, clone size, CDR3 protein, CDR3 DNA. D genes are given only for firm matches. Rows give clone size only sometimes, using once, few, many, or a class for an expanded clone.

V: TRBV20-1
J: TRBJ1-3
D: -
size: many
CDR3: CSALGPGNTIYF
DNA: TGCAGTGCTCTGGGACCGGGAAACACCATATATTTT

V: TRBV12-3/TRBV12-4
J: TRBJ2-1
D: -
size: -
CDR3: CASSLGSPPFNEQFF
DNA: TGTGCCAGCAGTTTAGGCAGCCCGCCCTTCAATGAGCAGTTCTTC

V: TRBV6-1
J: TRBJ2-1
D: -
size: many
CDR3: CASSEGETNEQFF
DNA: TGTGCCAGCAGTGAGGGGGAAACAAATGAGCAGTTCTTC

V: TRBV29-1
J: TRBJ2-1
D: -
size: many
CDR3: CSVDRGGNEQFF
DNA: TGCAGCGTTGACAGGGGGGGCAATGAGCAGTTCTTC

V: TRBV20-1
J: TRBJ2-5
D: TRBD2
size: few
CDR3: CSASMSSGGIGQTQYF
DNA: TGCAGTGCTAGTATGTCTAGCGGGGGGATCGGTCAGACCCAGTACTTC

V: TRBV7-3
J: TRBJ1-1
D: -
size: -
CDR3: CASMNQNTEAFF
DNA: TGTGCCAGCATGAATCAGAACACTGAAGCTTTCTTT

V: TRBV7-8
J: TRBJ1-1
D: TRBD1
size: -
CDR3: CASSLVHRGSTEAFF
DNA: TGTGCCAGCAGCTTAGTTCACAGGGGATCCACTGAAGCTTTCTTT

V: TRBV19
J: TRBJ2-3
D: TRBD2
size: many
CDR3: CASSMRGASTDTQYF
DNA: TGTGCCAGTAGTATGCGGGGGGCGAGCACAGATACGCAGTATTTT

V: TRBV3-1
J: TRBJ2-1
D: TRBD2
size: -
CDR3: CASSQPLAGGYNEQFF
DNA: TGTGCCAGCAGCCAGCCACTAGCGGGGGGATACAATGAGCAGTTCTTC

V: TRBV12-3/TRBV12-4
J: TRBJ1-2
D: TRBD1
size: many
CDR3: CASSTRQGDFDGYTF
DNA: TGTGCCAGCAGTACCCGACAGGGTGATTTTGACGGCTACACCTTC

V: TRBV5-1
J: TRBJ2-5
D: -
size: many
CDR3: CASSRSVQETQYF
DNA: TGCGCCAGCAGCAGATCGGTCCAAGAGACCCAGTACTTC

V: TRBV20-1
J: TRBJ2-3
D: -
size: many
CDR3: CSAPTTTDTQYF
DNA: TGCAGTGCTCCGACCACCACAGATACGCAGTATTTT

V: TRBV7-2
J: TRBJ1-5
D: -
size: many
CDR3: CASSLEIDQPQHF
DNA: TGTGCCAGCAGCTTAGAAATCGATCAGCCCCAGCATTTT

V: TRBV20-1
J: TRBJ2-3
D: -
size: few
CDR3: CSARRTGGRDTQYF
DNA: TGCAGTGCTAGAAGGACAGGAGGGCGAGATACGCAGTATTTT

V: TRBV5-1
J: TRBJ1-6
D: -
size: few
CDR3: CASSLAGPGRGNSPLHF
DNA: TGCGCCAGCAGCTTGGCCGGACCAGGACGAGGGAATTCACCCCTCCACTTT

V: TRBV27
J: TRBJ2-3
D: TRBD2
size: many
CDR3: CASSASTSIYTQYF
DNA: TGTGCCAGCAGTGCCTCGACTAGCATCTATACGCAGTATTTT

V: TRBV11-2
J: TRBJ2-7
D: -
size: many
CDR3: CASSGTVRYEQYF
DNA: TGTGCCAGCAGCGGGACGGTACGCTACGAGCAGTACTTC

V: TRBV20-1
J: TRBJ2-3
D: -
size: few
CDR3: CSPRGLSSTDTQYF
DNA: TGCAGTCCCCGTGGGTTATCTAGCACAGATACGCAGTATTTT

V: TRBV29-1
J: TRBJ2-1
D: -
size: many
CDR3: CSVGAVDRNEQFF
DNA: TGCAGCGTTGGAGCGGTAGATCGGAATGAGCAGTTCTTC

V: TRBV10-3
J: TRBJ1-2
D: TRBD1
size: -
CDR3: CAISRQGQRSGYTF
DNA: TGTGCCATCAGTCGACAGGGTCAGCGTAGCGGCTACACCTTC

V: TRBV27
J: TRBJ2-2
D: -
size: many
CDR3: CASSPANTGELFF
DNA: TGTGCCAGCAGTCCAGCGAACACCGGGGAGCTGTTTTTT

V: TRBV29-1
J: TRBJ2-7
D: -
size: few
CDR3: CSGSRQGGEQYF
DNA: TGCAGCGGGTCGAGACAGGGAGGCGAGCAGTACTTC

V: TRBV18
J: TRBJ2-2
D: -
size: many
CDR3: CASSPGGNTGELFF
DNA: TGTGCCAGCTCACCAGGAGGGAACACCGGGGAGCTGTTTTTT

V: TRBV7-2
J: TRBJ1-6
D: TRBD1
size: many
CDR3: CASSRTGYNSPLHF
DNA: TGTGCCAGCAGCCGGACAGGCTATAATTCACCCCTCCACTTT

V: TRBV4-3
J: TRBJ2-2
D: -
size: many
CDR3: CASSQAPGYDGELFF
DNA: TGCGCCAGCAGCCAAGCCCCAGGGTACGACGGGGAGCTGTTTTTT

V: TRBV6-5
J: TRBJ1-2
D: TRBD1
size: many
CDR3: CASRKQGTYGYTF
DNA: TGTGCCAGCAGGAAACAGGGGACATATGGCTACACCTTC

V: TRBV7-6
J: TRBJ2-4
D: -
size: -
CDR3: CASSSSTNIQYF
DNA: TGTGCCAGCAGCTCTTCGACAAACATTCAGTACTTC

V: TRBV12-5
J: TRBJ2-5
D: -
size: few
CDR3: CASGFRAETQYF
DNA: TGTGCTAGTGGTTTCCGCGCAGAGACCCAGTACTTC

V: TRBV11-2
J: TRBJ1-4
D: -
size: few
CDR3: CATATEGGKLFF
DNA: TGTGCCACTGCCACGGAGGGCGGAAAACTGTTTTTT

V: TRBV28
J: TRBJ2-7
D: TRBD2
size: -
CDR3: CASSLRGGLYEQYF
DNA: TGTGCCAGCAGTTTGCGCGGGGGTCTATACGAGCAGTACTTC

V: TRBV5-6
J: TRBJ2-1
D: -
size: many
CDR3: CASSLGDYNEQFF
DNA: TGTGCCAGCAGCTTAGGCGATTACAATGAGCAGTTCTTC

V: TRBV7-9
J: TRBJ2-7
D: -
size: few
CDR3: CASSLGTAIYEQYF
DNA: TGTGCCAGCAGCTTAGGGACAGCTATTTACGAGCAGTACTTC

V: TRBV7-9
J: TRBJ2-5
D: TRBD2
size: many
CDR3: CASSKTSGVETQYF
DNA: TGTGCCAGCAGCAAGACTAGCGGGGTAGAGACCCAGTACTTC

V: TRBV20-1
J: TRBJ1-5
D: TRBD1
size: many
CDR3: CSARWDRDQPQHF
DNA: TGCAGTGCTAGATGGGACAGGGATCAGCCCCAGCATTTT

V: TRBV5-4
J: TRBJ1-2
D: -
size: many
CDR3: CASSSGPYGYTF
DNA: TGTGCCAGCAGCTCTGGGCCCTATGGCTACACCTTC

V: TRBV29-1
J: TRBJ2-5
D: TRBD2
size: many
CDR3: CSVEAPSGYHQETQYF
DNA: TGCAGCGTTGAAGCGCCTAGCGGGTACCATCAAGAGACCCAGTACTTC

V: TRBV7-9
J: TRBJ1-1
D: -
size: many
CDR3: CASSLVEFRNTEAFF
DNA: TGTGCCAGCAGCTTAGTGGAGTTCCGGAACACTGAAGCTTTCTTT

V: TRBV6-2/TRBV6-3
J: TRBJ1-5
D: -
size: -
CDR3: CASSSGTQPQHF
DNA: TGTGCCAGCAGCTCAGGAACCCAGCCCCAGCATTTT

V: TRBV5-1
J: TRBJ2-7
D: -
size: many
CDR3: CASSLTGYSYEQYF
DNA: TGCGCCAGCAGCTTAACAGGGTATTCCTACGAGCAGTACTTC

V: TRBV11-3
J: TRBJ2-3
D: -
size: -
CDR3: CASSLGGLYTDTQYF
DNA: TGTGCCAGCAGCTTAGGGGGCCTCTACACAGATACGCAGTATTTT

V: TRBV12-3/TRBV12-4
J: TRBJ1-5
D: -
size: -
CDR3: CASRIGTYNQPQHF
DNA: TGTGCCAGCAGAATCGGGACCTACAATCAGCCCCAGCATTTT

V: TRBV13
J: TRBJ2-5
D: -
size: -
CDR3: CASSLEGSPRYF
DNA: TGTGCCAGCAGCTTGGAGGGGTCACCTAGATACTTC

V: TRBV7-2
J: TRBJ1-6
D: TRBD1
size: many
CDR3: CASSLGTVSNSPLHF
DNA: TGTGCCAGCAGCCTAGGGACAGTTAGCAATTCACCCCTCCACTTT

V: TRBV7-8
J: TRBJ2-7
D: -
size: -
CDR3: CASSPLTLGAEQYF
DNA: TGTGCCAGCAGCCCACTGACCCTAGGGGCTGAGCAGTACTTC

V: TRBV12-3/TRBV12-4
J: TRBJ2-2
D: -
size: many
CDR3: CASTRTGKRDTGELFF
DNA: TGTGCCAGCACTCGAACTGGGAAACGGGACACCGGGGAGCTGTTTTTT

V: TRBV20-1
J: TRBJ1-6
D: -
size: many
CDR3: CSARRGSESPLHF
DNA: TGCAGTGCTAGGAGGGGAAGCGAATCACCCCTCCACTTT

V: TRBV29-1
J: TRBJ1-2
D: -
size: -
CDR3: CSVEDLGGRGYTF
DNA: TGCAGCGTTGAAGACTTAGGGGGTAGAGGCTACACCTTC

V: TRBV6-2/TRBV6-3
J: TRBJ1-5
D: -
size: -
CDR3: CASSYWGRVDQPQHF
DNA: TGTGCCAGCAGTTACTGGGGCAGGGTAGACCAGCCCCAGCATTTT

V: TRBV28
J: TRBJ2-7
D: -
size: many
CDR3: CASSTTATYEQYF
DNA: TGTGCCAGCTCAACGACGGCCACCTACGAGCAGTACTTC

V: TRBV5-1
J: TRBJ2-4
D: -
size: few
CDR3: CASSLFPGTSIAKNIQYF
DNA: TGCGCCAGCAGCTTGTTCCCCGGGACCTCTATAGCCAAAAACATTCAGTACTTC

V: TRBV6-6
J: TRBJ2-3
D: TRBD2
size: -
CDR3: CASNLAGGPADTQYF
DNA: TGTGCCAGCAACTTAGCGGGGGGGCCCGCAGATACGCAGTATTTT

V: TRBV28
J: TRBJ2-7
D: -
size: many
CDR3: CASSPNSYEQYF
DNA: TGTGCCAGCAGTCCAAACAGCTACGAGCAGTACTTC